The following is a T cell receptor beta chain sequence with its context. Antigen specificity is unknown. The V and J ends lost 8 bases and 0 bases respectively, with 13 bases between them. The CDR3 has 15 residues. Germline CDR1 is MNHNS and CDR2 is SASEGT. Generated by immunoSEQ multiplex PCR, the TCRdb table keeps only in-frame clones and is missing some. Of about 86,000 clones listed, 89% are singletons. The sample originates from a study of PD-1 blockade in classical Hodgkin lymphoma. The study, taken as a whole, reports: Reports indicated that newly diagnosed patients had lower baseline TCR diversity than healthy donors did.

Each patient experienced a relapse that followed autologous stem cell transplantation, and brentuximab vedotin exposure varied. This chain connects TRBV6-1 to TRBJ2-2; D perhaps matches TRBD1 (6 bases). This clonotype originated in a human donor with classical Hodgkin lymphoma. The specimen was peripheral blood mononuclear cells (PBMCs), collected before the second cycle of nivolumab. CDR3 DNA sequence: TGTGCCAGCCGGTGGACAGCCACGAACACCGGGGAGCTGTTTTTT. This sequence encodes CASRWTATNTGELFF.